This TCR beta chain was captured by sequencing in a study of T cell responses to AZD1222 COVID-19 vaccine. In germline, CDR1 is SQVTM, CDR2 ANQGSEA. V dropped 6 bases and J dropped 2; count of bases not matched to a gene: 9. The CDR3 has 14 residues. Data came from immunoSEQ multiplex PCR; TCRdb stores just in-frame clones and leaves some out. The sample includes roughly 150,000 clones, 80% to 95% of them seen just once. General study findings and limits: Spike-specific TCR breadth rose after two AZD1222 doses, and depth rose as well.

A word on this clone: Its antigen is not known.

The sequence was collected from an adult in good health. This sample comprised peripheral blood, obtained on day 0 of AZD1222 vaccination. The chain combines TRBV29-1 with TRBJ1-1; the match to TRBD1 covers 7 bases. The CDR3: CSVGRGQDNTEAFF. In nucleotides, the CDR3 is TGCAGCGTGGGGCGAGGACAGGATAACACTGAAGCTTTCTTT.